This paragraph reports one TCR beta chain. As yet, its antigen is unknown. UMI-labeled 5' RACE yielded the TRB cDNA libraries. TCRdb reprocessed the 5' RACE reads and reports one entry per CDR3 protein, with no DNA. The listing records tens of thousands of distinct CDR3 sequences. Germline values: CDR1 SQVTM, CDR2 ANQGSEA. The CDR3 is 17 residues long. The source of the sample is a study of CXCR3-negative and CXCR3-positive naive CD8 T cells. Study conclusions and caveats: Relative to memory CD8+ cells, whose diversity was much lower, both naive subsets had comparably high diversity. Naive CXCR3-negative and CXCR3-positive cells had similar TRBV-TRBJ usage; memory differed.

Triplicate sorting captured approximately 300,000 cells each from every CD8+ T cell subset. Those CD8+ T cells considered naive were CD45RO-CCR7+CD27+CD95-. The origin of this receptor is a human donor in good health. Some clones in this sample may be carry-over from other donors' samples. The chain combines TRBV29-1 with TRBJ2-1; TCRdb selects TRBD2, and the lack of DNA leaves this call unchecked. The source material was naive CXCR3- CD8+ T cells from blood. Subset noted: CD45RO-CCR7+CD27+CD95- naive CD8+ T cells lacking CXCR3 (TNR3-). CDR3: CSVESGPSGMIRTRQFF.